This T cell receptor beta chain was profiled in a study of cytomegalovirus exposure and HLA in healthy donors. Study-wide results and caveats: Later analysis suggested links between common viral pathogens and several top significant clusters. By HLA locus, TCR association rates varied in a later analysis, with DRB1 showing the most and HLA-C the fewest.

As for this clone: Its cognate antigen is unknown. Other DNA variants within this sample encode the same CDR3.

60 Vbeta and 13 Jbeta primers were used in PCR. TCRdb's copy holds only in-frame clones and misses some; the assay was immunoSEQ multiplex PCR. The sample shows fewer than 250,000 clones, roughly 85% of them seen only once. The sequence derives from a man between 18 and 35 years old in good health and CMV-seronegative. The sequencing input was PBMCs.

The CDR3 DNA sequence: TGTGCCAGCAGTGCACAAGGAGGGAATACCGGGGAGCTGTTTTTT. Translated, it gives CASSAQGGNTGELFF. The chain links TRBV2 to TRBJ2-2; a possible D gene is TRBD2 (6 bases). Trimming cost V 4 bases and J 5 bases, with 14 bases left between them. Germline values: CDR1 SNHLY, CDR2 FYNNEI. The CDR3 sequence is 15 residues long.